One sample yielded the 28 T cell receptor beta chains listed below, sequenced in a study of OX40 agonist ivuxolimab in advanced cancers. The repertoire was sequenced with immunoSEQ multiplex PCR; TCRdb's copy has only in-frame clones and lacks some. The repertoire holds some 34,000 clones, with less than 80% as singletons. The sequencing here drew on CD4+ or CD8+ T cells sorted from blood, taken in a trial of the OX40 agonist ivuxolimab. The receptors derive from an adult with an advanced solid tumor such as melanoma, head and neck, liver or kidney cancer.

The chain has TRBV25-1 and TRBJ1-4; D uncertain. V dropped 1 base and J dropped 6 bases, with 9 bases sitting between them. This CDR3 region has 14 residues. Germline assignment: CDR1 MGHDK and CDR2 SYGVNS. CDR3 amino acids: CASSEFRNHEKLFF. In DNA form, the CDR3 reads TGTGCCAGCAGTGAATTCCGGAACCATGAAAAACTGTTTTTT.

This rearrangement joins TRBV9 to TRBJ1-6, with 9 bases identical to TRBD1. Germline CDR1 is SGDLS and CDR2 is YYNGEE. V trimming: 2 bases; J trimming: 9 bases; junction bases outside the gene matches: 3. The CDR3 is made up of 14 amino acids. The CDR3 coding sequence is TGTGCCAGCAGCGTGGGACAGGGAGGTTCACCCCTCCACTTT. It is translated as CASSVGQGGSPLHF.

The chain is built from TRBV6-6 and TRBJ2-2, with D perhaps given as TRBD1 or TRBD2 (5 bases each). V dropped 4 bases and J dropped 2 bases, with 14 bases sitting between them. Germline loops: CDR1 MNHNY, CDR2 SVGAGI (reference sequence). The CDR3 covers 16 residues. The CDR3 bases are TGTGCCAGCAGTTTCTCCGGGACCGACAACACCGGGGAGCTGTTTTTT. The encoded protein is CASSFSGTDNTGELFF.

The chain links TRBV5-1 to TRBJ2-2, with D tentatively TRBD1 (5 bases). V shed 6 bases and J shed 5 bases, with 11 bases lying between them. The CDR3 is made up of 13 amino acids. Germline CDR1 SGHRS, CDR2 YFSETQ. The CDR3 DNA sequence: TGCGCCAGCACTTGGGGCCGGACCGGGGAGCTGTTTTTT. This codes for CASTWGRTGELFF.

CDR3 region: CASRLESRQGDEKLFF. The CDR3 DNA reads as TGTGCAAGTCGCTTAGAGTCGAGACAGGGGGACGAAAAACTGTTTTTT. This sequence joins TRBV12-2 and TRBJ1-4; no check of the table's D call, TRBD1, against the DNA was made. TRBV12-2 is given as a pseudogene. This CDR3 has 16 residues.

The chain has TRBV7-9 and TRBJ1-1, with a weak D call TRBD1 (6 bases). The V gene's germline CDR1 is SEHNR and CDR2 FQNEAQ (reference sequence). The length of the CDR3 is 15 residues. V lost 1 base and J 0 bases, leaving 9 bases between the germline ends. This CDR3 is CASSLGDNMNTEAFF. CDR3 nucleotide sequence: TGTGCCAGCAGCTTAGGGGACAACATGAACACTGAAGCTTTCTTT.

The chain is built from TRBV30 and TRBJ2-5, with D perhaps matching TRBD1 or TRBD2 (5 bases each). V was clipped by 0 bases and J by 5 bases, with 16 bases between them. Germline V gene sequence: CDR1 GTSNPN, CDR2 SVGIG (reference sequence). The CDR3 covers 15 residues. The CDR3 region is CAWSVGTGSAETQYF. The CDR3 DNA sequence: TGTGCCTGGAGTGTAGGGACGGGAAGTGCCGAGACCCAGTACTTC.

J is TRBJ2-2 and V is TRBV4-1, with 12 bases lining up with TRBD2. This CDR3 comprises 16 residues. Trimming removed 4 bases from V and 7 bases from J; junction bases left unmatched: 7. The V gene's germline CDR1 is MGHRA and CDR2 YSYEKL. In DNA form, the CDR3 reads TGCGCCAGCAGCCGATCACTAGCGGGGGGTGACGGGGAGCTGTTTTTT. Protein: CASSRSLAGGDGELFF.

Notes on this clone: A junction end diverges from the germline sequence, so it may reflect a read error. J is TRBJ2-7 and V is TRBV7-9; D is uncertain. Per the germline V gene, CDR1 is SEHNR and CDR2 is FQNEAQ (reference sequence). The CDR3 sequence is 13 residues long. CDR3 region: CASSLAPVPDLDF. CDR3 nucleotide sequence: TGTGCCAGCAGCTTAGCGCCGGTCCCCGACTTGGACTTC.

DNA for the CDR3: TGTGCCAGTAGTACACCTCCCGGGACTAGCGGGAGAGGTCACGAGCAGTACTTC. This codes for CASSTPPGTSGRGHEQYF. The chain joins TRBV19 to TRBJ2-7; 14 nucleotides match TRBD2. The CDR3 consists of 18 residues. V was clipped by 4 bases and J by 5 bases; unmatched bases: 13. Germline loops: CDR1 LNHDA, CDR2 SQIVND (reference sequence).

This clone was recorded a few times. Here the CDR3 DNA reads TGTGCCAGCACTGAAGCTTTCTTT. Amino acid sequence: CASTEAFF. The J gene is TRBJ1-1, the V gene TRBV27, with no clear D. V was shortened by 7 bases and J by 6 bases, with 0 bases between the two germline ends. Germline CDR1 reads MNHEY; CDR2 reads SMNVEV (reference sequence). The CDR3 has 8 residues.

The chain has TRBV5-4 and TRBJ2-7; no definite D call. CDR3 size: 13 residues. V shed 0 bases and J shed 3 bases, with 7 bases lying between them. CDR1 is SGHNT and CDR2 is YYREEE in the germline V gene (reference sequence). Here the CDR3 reads CASSLDLSYEQYF. The DNA for the CDR3 is TGTGCCAGCAGCTTGGATTTGAGCTACGAGCAGTACTTC.

The rearrangement uses TRBV27 and TRBJ1-6; D is undetermined. The length of the CDR3 is 13 residues. V lost 2 bases to trimming and J lost 7 bases, with 6 bases between them. Germline CDR1 MNHEY, CDR2 SMNVEV (reference sequence). CDR3 loop: CASSLRGNSPLHF. The CDR3, as DNA: TGTGCCAGCAGTTTACGGGGAAATTCACCCCTCCACTTT.

This rearrangement joins TRBV28 to TRBJ1-2, with a possible D match to TRBD1 (5 bases). This CDR3 has 12 amino acids. The germline V and J ends were trimmed by 8 bases and 9 bases, with 16 bases remaining between them. The V gene's germline CDR1 is MDHEN and CDR2 SYDVKM. CDR3 DNA sequence: TGTGCCAGCCCCCAAGCCCCAGGGAGCTACACCTTC. Amino acids: CASPQAPGSYTF.

The chain carries TRBV7-2 and TRBJ2-5; TRBD1 matches 11 bases. The CDR3 length is 15 residues. J gave up 8 bases and V 5 bases, and 10 bases lay outside the gene matches. Germline V gene lookup returns CDR1 SGHTA and CDR2 FQGNSA. DNA for the CDR3: TGTGCCAGCAGCCTCGGACAGGGGGCCCTTCCAACCCAGTACTTC. Residues: CASSLGQGALPTQYF.

The chain employs TRBV7-6 and TRBJ2-1; possible D gene TRBD1, 6 bases. The germline V and J ends were trimmed by 1 base and 8 bases, with 15 bases remaining between them. This CDR3 has 15 amino acids. The germline CDR1 and CDR2 sequences are SGHVS and FNYEAQ. The DNA of the CDR3 is TGTGCCAGCAGCTTAGGGCAGGGGCCCAGGGATGAGCAGTTCTTC. It encodes CASSLGQGPRDEQFF.

The chain links TRBV4-1 to TRBJ2-7, with 11 bases fitting TRBD1. J lost 5 bases, V lost 1 base, and 1 base had no gene match. The germline V gene encodes CDR1 MGHRA and CDR2 YSYEKL. This CDR3 has 14 amino acids. CDR3 DNA sequence: TGCGCCAGCAGCCAAGGGACAGGGGGCGACGAGCAGTACTTC. It codes for CASSQGTGGDEQYF.

Turning to this clone: A much more abundant neighbour one base away suggests this may be a read error. The CDR3 does not end in the conserved phenylalanine or tryptophan, so this is likely a read error. This chain joins TRBV27 and TRBJ2-7, with 7 bases fitting TRBD1. With 8 bases clipped from V and 2 bases from J, the junction kept 9 bases outside the gene matches. The V gene's germline CDR1 is MNHEY and CDR2 SMNVEV (reference sequence). This CDR3 has 14 amino acids. The chain's CDR3 is CASARQQGTYEQYS. The CDR3 bases are TGTGCCAGCGCCAGGCAACAGGGGACCTACGAGCAGTACTCC.

Of note for this clone: The junction shows a germline mismatch at one end, possibly a read error. The chain has TRBV7-9 and TRBJ1-3; D possibly corresponds to TRBD1 (6 bases). The CDR3 extends over 13 amino acids. The germline CDR1 and CDR2 sequences are SEHNR and FQNEAQ (reference sequence). The CDR3 loop is CASSRTAGSTIYF. DNA of the CDR3: TGTGCCAGCAGCCGGACAGCTGGAAGCACCATATATTTT. The entire variable domain, with the rest obtained from reference TRBV7-9 and TRBJ1-3, is as follows: DTGVSQNPRHKITKRGQNVTFRCDPISEHNRLYWYRQTLGQGPEFLTYFQNEAQLEKSRLLSDRFSAERPKGSFSTLEIQRTEQGDSAMYLCASSRTAGSTIYFGEGSWLTVV.

This chain links TRBV28 with TRBJ2-7; D ambiguous. Per germline, CDR1 MDHEN and CDR2 SYDVKM. CDR3 length equals 13 residues. With 3 bases removed from V and 3 bases from J, the gap between germline ends came to 9 bases. The CDR3 DNA reads TGTGCCAGCAGTTTTAAGCTCAGCTACGAGCAGTACTTC. Translation: CASSFKLSYEQYF.

CDR3 nucleotides: TGCGCCAGCAGTGAGTCGCCAGGGGGTACTGAAGCTTTCTTT. The encoded protein is CASSESPGGTEAFF. This rearrangement joins TRBV10-1 to TRBJ1-1; 7 nucleotides match TRBD1. CDR3 length: 14 amino acids. With 0 bases clipped from V and 5 bases from J, the junction kept 3 bases outside the gene matches. CDR1 is WNHNN, CDR2 SYGVQD, per germline (reference sequence).

The count of this clone is one. V usage is TRBV5-4 and J usage is TRBJ2-2; D possibly corresponds to TRBD1 (6 bases). Germline assignment: CDR1 SGHNT and CDR2 YYREEE (reference sequence). This CDR3 is 16 amino acids long. V was pared by 4 bases and J by 2 bases, with 15 bases between. CDR3 residues: CASSLGTPLNTGELFF. In DNA, the CDR3 is TGTGCCAGCAGCCTCGGGACACCCCTCAACACCGGGGAGCTGTTTTTT.

The chain is built from TRBV7-9 and TRBJ2-2; D unresolved. Trimming cost V 6 bases and J 6 bases, with 14 bases left between them. Germline CDR1 SEHNR, CDR2 FQNEAQ (reference sequence). This CDR3 spans 14 amino acids. The CDR3 region has the DNA TGTGCCAGCAGTTCCTTTAACAGCCCCGGGGAGCTGTTTTTT. Its translation is CASSSFNSPGELFF.

The V and J genes are TRBV10-3 and TRBJ1-1; no reliable D call. The CDR3 runs 13 residues. CDR1 and CDR2 from the germline V gene are ENHRY and SYGVKD. V lost 5 bases, J lost 2 bases, and 9 bases lay in between. The CDR3 protein is CAISNPVNTEAFF. The CDR3 nucleotides are TGTGCCATCAGTAACCCGGTAAACACTGAAGCTTTCTTT.

This chain links TRBV27 with TRBJ1-2; TRBD1 might be the D (5 bases). The germline V and J ends were trimmed by 3 bases and 9 bases, with 17 bases remaining between them. The germline V gene encodes CDR1 MNHEY and CDR2 SMNVEV (reference sequence). This CDR3 is 14 amino acids long. The CDR3 nucleotides read TGTGCCAGCAGTTTTGGGGGTACGGGAATGAGCTACACCTTC. It translates to CASSFGGTGMSYTF.

Here the CDR3 reads CASSQDESASSYEQYF. The CDR3 nucleotides are TGCGCCAGCAGCCAAGATGAGTCCGCCAGCTCCTACGAGCAGTACTTC. This chain links TRBV4-3 with TRBJ2-7; D remains unclear. V dropped 0 bases and J dropped 0 bases, with 12 bases sitting between them. Germline V gives CDR1 LGHNA, CDR2 YSLEER. The CDR3 contains 16 residues.

V usage is TRBV11-3 and J usage is TRBJ2-1; D is ambiguous. Germline V CDR1 and CDR2: SGHNT, YENEEA. The CDR3 contains 13 residues. The germline V and J ends were trimmed by 1 base and 2 bases, with 3 bases remaining between them. DNA for the CDR3: TGTGCCAGCAGCTTAGTGGCCTACAATGAGCAGTTCTTC. As protein: CASSLVAYNEQFF.

The chain carries TRBV5-6 and TRBJ2-7; no definite D call. This CDR3 spans 13 amino acids. Germline V gene sequence: CDR1 SGHDT, CDR2 YYEEEE. The V end was cut by 2 bases, the J end by 4 bases, with 10 bases between. The CDR3 protein is CASSFRGLYEQYF. CDR3 sequence (DNA): TGTGCCAGCAGCTTCAGAGGTTTATACGAGCAGTACTTC.